Given below is one T cell receptor (beta chain) in context. CDR3 length: 13 amino acids. CDR1 and CDR2 (germline): SEHNR, FQNEAQ (reference sequence). V lost 1 base and J 11 bases, leaving 14 bases between the germline ends. The sample is drawn from a study of blood T cell repertoires in COVID-19. Turning to the study itself: There were acute and convalescent COVID-19 samples, and they came from the United States, Italy and Spain. From T cells, B-cell-depleted T cells, or PBMCs came the material, which was cDNA or gDNA.

In the authors' workflow: Amplification from reference gene primers served as the basis for estimated nucleated cell counts. Sequencing used immunoSEQ multiplex PCR; TCRdb keeps in-frame clones, though not all of them. V and J calls and clone size are copied from that table; D and trimming were computed from the DNA. The sample records under 150,000 clones, approximately 83% being singletons. V is TRBV7-9 and J is TRBJ1-1; D is uncertain. The sequenced sample was peripheral blood. The sequence derives from a woman in her 50s who had recovered from COVID-19. The CDR3 spells CASSLGSAGKAFF. The CDR3, as DNA: TGTGCCAGCAGCTTAGGGAGTGCGGGAAAGGCTTTCTTT.